This TCR beta chain came from a study of cytomegalovirus exposure and HLA in healthy donors. The PCR had 60 Vbeta and 13 Jbeta primers. Libraries were prepared by immunoSEQ multiplex PCR; TCRdb keeps only in-frame clonotypes and omits some of them. The sample has around 180,000 clones, roughly 70% seen once. The ends lost 0 bases at V and 3 bases at J; junction bases unmatched: 0. The CDR3 has 15 residues. The germline V gene encodes CDR1 SGHNT and CDR2 YYREEE (reference sequence). Sequenced: PBMCs. This receptor was taken from a girl aged 5 to 17 in good health and CMV-seronegative. The J gene is TRBJ1-4, the V gene TRBV5-4; 9 bases line up with TRBD1. CDR3 residues: CASSLGQGANEKLFF. The DNA for the CDR3 is TGTGCCAGCAGCTTGGGACAGGGGGCTAATGAAAAACTGTTTTTT.